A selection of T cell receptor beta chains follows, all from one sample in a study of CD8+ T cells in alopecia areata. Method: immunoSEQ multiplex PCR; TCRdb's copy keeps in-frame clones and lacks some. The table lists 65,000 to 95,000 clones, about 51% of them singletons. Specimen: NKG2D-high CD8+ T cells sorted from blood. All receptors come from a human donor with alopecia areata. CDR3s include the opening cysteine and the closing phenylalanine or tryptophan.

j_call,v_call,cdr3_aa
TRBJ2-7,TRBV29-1,CSVGGNRGYEQYF
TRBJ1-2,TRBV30,CAWRFRTNYGYTF
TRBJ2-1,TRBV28,CASSFPRQGGTNEQFF
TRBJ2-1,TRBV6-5,CASSPGYKFYNEQFF
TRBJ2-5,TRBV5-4,CAGGETQYF
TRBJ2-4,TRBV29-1,CSVGGTPLSDIQYF
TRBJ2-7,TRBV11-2,CASSYGTGVAYEQYF
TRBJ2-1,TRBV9,CASSVLEGLEDEQFF
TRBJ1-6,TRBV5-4,CASSFGQNSPLHF
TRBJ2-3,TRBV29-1,CSVEDPYAWRNTDTQYF
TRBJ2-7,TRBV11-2,CASSLGVRTRAYEQYF
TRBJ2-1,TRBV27,CASSSQVPPKVQFF
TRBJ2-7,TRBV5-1,CASSPTSTYEQYF
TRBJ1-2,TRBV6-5,CASSFMGLYGYTF
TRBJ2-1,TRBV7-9,CASSPPDRGLDEQFF
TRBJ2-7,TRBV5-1,CASSGDYSYEQYF
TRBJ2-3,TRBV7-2,CASSPGTNWGFTDTQYF
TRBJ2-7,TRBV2,CASSERRLGAEQYF
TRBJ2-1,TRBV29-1,CSVGGTGENEQFF
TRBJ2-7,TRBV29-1,CSVEVGTSFYEQYF
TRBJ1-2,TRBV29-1,CSVEWGNGGYTF
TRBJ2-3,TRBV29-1,CSVSPSSGGDTQYF
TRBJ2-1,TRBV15,CATQKREGNEQFF
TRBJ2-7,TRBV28,CASSSLQVSQYF
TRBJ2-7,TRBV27,CASSRGDEQYF
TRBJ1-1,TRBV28,CASRPTGNTEAFF
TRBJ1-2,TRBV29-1,CSVGSDYGYTF
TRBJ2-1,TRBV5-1,CASSLGWRGEYNEQFF
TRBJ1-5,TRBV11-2,CASSSTGAGNQPQHF